This passage covers 22 T cell receptor beta chains from one sample sequenced in a study of CD8 T cells in ankylosing spondylitis. MiXCR, run by TCRdb on the 5' RACE reads, gives a single entry per CDR3 protein. The repertoire includes about 140,000 distinct CDR3 sequences, 6.5% to 8.5% of them detected once, and 7.3% sits in the top ten. The sample was synovial fluid, either unsorted or a sorted T cell fraction (not recorded which). The receptors stem from a male donor with ankylosing spondylitis.

In its sample, this clonotype was seen many times. This rearrangement joins TRBV5-1 to TRBJ2-1; no firm D call. CDR1 is SGHRS and CDR2 is YFSETQ in the germline V gene. V was shortened by 6 bases and J by 0 bases, with 10 bases between the two germline ends. CDR3 length equals 14 residues. CDR3 bases: TGCGCCAGCACCCTGTCTAGCTCCTACAATGAGCAGTTCTTC. Translating it yields CASTLSSSYNEQFF. Complete variable domain (other parts from reference TRBV5-1 and TRBJ2-1): KAGVTQTPRYLIKTRGQQVTLSCSPISGHRSVSWYQQTPGQGLQFLFEYFSETQRNKGNFPGRFSGRQFSNSRSEMNVSTLELGDSALYLCASTLSSSYNEQFFGPGTRLTVL.

This clonotype was counted at least ten times. This rearrangement joins TRBV12-3 or TRBV12-4 to TRBJ2-3, with TRBD2 identical over 9 bases. There are 16 residues in the CDR3. The J segment lost 6 bases and the V segment lost 6 bases, leaving 13 bases of the junction unmatched. The CDR3 loop is CASRESGGSLSDTQYF. The CDR3 nucleotides read TGTGCCAGCAGGGAGAGCGGGGGGTCCCTCTCGGATACGCAGTATTTT.

This clonotype was observed many times. The rearrangement joins TRBV5-6 to TRBJ2-5; tentatively, D is TRBD1 or TRBD2 (5 bases each). Looked up from germline, CDR1 is SGHDT and CDR2 is YYEEEE. V was shortened by 3 bases and J by 5 bases, with 26 bases between the two germline ends. This CDR3 comprises 18 residues. The DNA for the CDR3 is TGTGCCAGCAGCTCAATACTCCATAGGTCAGGGCCGGGGGAGACCCAGTACTTC. Its translation is CASSSILHRSGPGETQYF.

This clonotype was seen ten or more times. V usage is TRBV6-2 or TRBV6-3 and J usage is TRBJ1-1; no firm D call. This CDR3 is built from 16 residues. Germline V gene sequence: CDR1 MNHEY, CDR2 SVGEGT. V dropped 6 bases and J dropped 0 bases, with 17 bases sitting between them. CDR3 bases: TGTGCCAGCAGCCCTCGGCCCGGGAGCATGAACACTGAAGCTTTCTTT. Translating gives CASSPRPGSMNTEAFF.

This chain joins TRBV5-5 and TRBJ1-1; perhaps TRBD1 as D (6 bases). V gave up 0 bases and J gave up 8 bases, with 11 bases separating them. The CDR3 is made up of 13 amino acids. From germline, CDR1 is SGHKS and CDR2 YYEKEE (reference sequence). The CDR3 DNA reads as TGTGCCAGCAGCTTGGAAGTCGACAGGGAAGCTTTCTTT. Its translation: CASSLEVDREAFF.

At least ten counts were recorded for this clonotype. The chain links TRBV20-1 to TRBJ2-1, with a weak D call TRBD1 (7 bases). Germline-derived CDR1 and CDR2 are DFQATT and SNEGSKA (reference sequence). This CDR3 is built from 16 residues. V lost 6 bases and J lost 6, with 24 bases in between. CDR3 coding DNA: TGCAGTGCCATAAGGGACAGCCACATGGGGGGCAATGAGCAGTTCTTC. It is translated as CSAIRDSHMGGNEQFF.

This clonotype was detected only a few times. The V and J genes are TRBV12-3 or TRBV12-4 and TRBJ2-3, with D hard to call. This CDR3 comprises 11 residues. Trimming removed 4 bases at V and 11 bases at J, with 10 bases between. CDR3 nucleotide sequence: TGTGCCAGCAGTTCCGGCTTAGGGCAGTATTTT. Translation: CASSSGLGQYF.

A few counts support this clonotype. This sequence joins TRBV4-2 and TRBJ2-7, with 9 bases that match TRBD2. Germline V gives CDR1 LGHNA, CDR2 YNFKEQ. CDR3 length equals 17 residues. The V gene end was trimmed by 1 base and the J gene end by 0 bases; junction bases not matched to a gene: 7. The DNA for the CDR3 is TGTGCCAGCAGCCAAGTTGCTAGCGGGACGAGCTCCTACGAGCAGTACTTC. This sequence encodes CASSQVASGTSSYEQYF.

This clonotype was recorded at least ten times. This rearrangement joins TRBV20-1 to TRBJ1-2, with no clear D. Per the germline V gene, CDR1 is DFQATT and CDR2 is SNEGSKA (reference sequence). The ends were cut back, 5 bases at V and 4 bases at J, with 17 bases in the middle. The CDR3 length is 14 residues. The CDR3 nucleotides are TGCAGTGCTGATGCAGGCGTCGGATTCTATGGCTACACCTTC. Residues: CSADAGVGFYGYTF.

Many counts were recorded for this clonotype. The chain links TRBV2 to TRBJ2-3, with D possibly matching TRBD1 (5 bases). This CDR3 comprises 11 residues. Deletions cut 6 bases from V and 9 bases from J, with 10 bases between. Germline CDR1 and CDR2: SNHLY and FYNNEI. CDR3 sequence reads: CASSGQNTQYF. The CDR3 nucleotides are TGTGCCAGCAGCGGACAAAACACGCAGTATTTT. Using reference TRBV2 and TRBJ2-3 for the parts outside the CDR3, the full variable domain is EPEVTQTPSHQVTQMGQEVILRCVPISNHLYFYWYRQILGQKVEFLVSFYNNEISEKSEIFDDQFSVERPDGSNFTLKIRSTKLEDSAMYFCASSGQNTQYFGPGTRLTVL.

This clonotype was seen only a few times. The rearrangement joins TRBV5-4 to TRBJ2-3; D unclear. V dropped 3 bases and J dropped 2 bases, with 13 bases sitting between them. The CDR3 consists of 15 residues. Per the germline V gene, CDR1 is SGHNT and CDR2 is YYREEE (reference sequence). The CDR3 DNA sequence: TGTGCCAGCAGCTCTGACCCTTCATACACAGATACGCAGTATTTT. Protein: CASSSDPSYTDTQYF.

This clonotype was observed at least ten times. The chain employs TRBV12-3 or TRBV12-4 and TRBJ2-3, with 8 bases fitting TRBD2. The trim removed 0 bases at V and 1 base at J, leaving 3 bases unmatched. The CDR3 runs 16 residues. CDR3 sequence reads: CASSLAGLVGTDTQYF. In DNA, the CDR3 is TGTGCCAGCAGTTTAGCGGGACTAGTTGGCACAGATACGCAGTATTTT.

This sequence joins TRBV4-3 and TRBJ2-1; the D is unclear. Germline-derived CDR1 and CDR2 are LGHNA and YSLEER. Deletions cut 4 bases from V and 0 bases from J, with 10 bases between. The CDR3 runs 15 residues. CDR3 bases: TGCGCCAGCAGCCCGCTATTGAGCTCCTACAATGAGCAGTTCTTC. It codes for CASSPLLSSYNEQFF.

This clonotype was picked up many times. The chain joins TRBV9 to TRBJ2-2; 9 bases line up with TRBD2. This CDR3 has 15 amino acids. In germline, CDR1 is SGDLS, CDR2 YYNGEE. V was clipped by 4 bases and J by 2 bases; unmatched bases: 3. The CDR3 reads CASSRLADNTGELFF. The DNA for the CDR3 is TGTGCCAGCAGCAGACTAGCGGATAACACCGGGGAGCTGTTTTTT.

The rearrangement joins TRBV24-1 to TRBJ2-5, with D possibly called TRBD1 or TRBD2 (7 bases each). The CDR3 spans 17 residues. Germline CDR1 reads KGHDR; CDR2 reads SFDVKD. Deletions cut 0 bases from V and 1 base from J, with 14 bases between. The CDR3 protein is CATSDLRAGGVQETQYF. In DNA form, the CDR3 reads TGTGCCACCAGTGATTTGCGGGCAGGGGGGGTCCAAGAGACCCAGTACTTC.

This clonotype has at least ten counts. The chain couples TRBV7-9 to TRBJ2-5; weak D call: TRBD2 (6 bases). The CDR3 contains 14 residues. V shed 5 bases and J shed 4 bases, with 14 bases lying between them. Germline loops: CDR1 SEHNR, CDR2 FQNEAQ (reference sequence). In nucleotides, the CDR3 is TGTGCCAGCAGCGGTTCCGGGACTGTAGAGACCCAGTACTTC. This translates into CASSGSGTVETQYF.

The chain combines TRBV7-2 with TRBJ2-2; D gene ambiguous. CDR3 length equals 14 residues. Germline V gene data show CDR1 as SGHTA and CDR2 as FQGNSA. V lost 3 bases and J lost 3, with 8 bases in between. CDR3 residues: CASSFQFHTGELFF. The CDR3 DNA follows: TGTGCCAGCAGCTTCCAATTTCACACCGGGGAGCTGTTTTTT. The complete variable domain, with remaining parts taken from reference TRBV7-2 and TRBJ2-2, reads GAGVSQSPSNKVTEKGKDVELRCDPISGHTALYWYRQSLGQGLEFLIYFQGNSAPDKSGLPSDRFSAERTGGSVSTLTIQRTQQEDSAVYLCASSFQFHTGELFFGEGSRLTVL.

Many counts were recorded for this clonotype. The V and J genes are TRBV15 and TRBJ2-1; perhaps TRBD2 as D (6 bases). This CDR3 comprises 12 residues. Trimming took 9 bases from V and 5 from J, leaving 11 bases between them. In germline, CDR1 is LNHNV, CDR2 YYDKDF (reference sequence). The CDR3 DNA sequence: TGTGCCACTAGGCGGGGAAACAATGAGCAGTTCTTC. The encoded protein is CATRRGNNEQFF.

This chain links TRBV5-6 with TRBJ2-7; 7 bases fit TRBD2. Per germline, CDR1 SGHDT and CDR2 YYEEEE. The CDR3 extends over 15 amino acids. With V trimmed by 2 bases and J by 0 bases, 5 bases remained unmatched. CDR3 in amino acids: CASSFRGDFSYEQYF. The DNA of the CDR3 is TGTGCCAGCAGCTTTCGGGGGGACTTCTCCTACGAGCAGTACTTC.

This clonotype was found a few times. This rearrangement joins TRBV30 to TRBJ2-7; TRBD1 matches at 8 bases. The CDR3 is made up of 15 amino acids. Germline values: CDR1 GTSNPN, CDR2 SVGIG (reference sequence). With V trimmed by 2 bases and J by 7 bases, 13 bases remained unmatched. CDR3 protein: CAWSRPDREVGEQYF. In DNA, the CDR3 is TGTGCCTGGAGTAGGCCGGACAGGGAAGTTGGGGAGCAGTACTTC.

The J gene is TRBJ2-1, the V gene TRBV18; D not resolved. CDR3 length: 16 residues. Germline V lookup: CDR1 KGHSH, CDR2 LQKENI. V lost 1 base, J lost 0 bases, and 10 bases lay in between. CDR3 region: CASSPQGKSSYNEQFF. The CDR3 DNA sequence: TGTGCCAGCTCACCACAGGGAAAAAGCTCCTACAATGAGCAGTTCTTC.

This clonotype came up many times. The chain links TRBV12-3 or TRBV12-4 to TRBJ1-1; D gene uncertain. V lost 6 bases and J 8 bases, leaving 13 bases between the germline ends. This CDR3 spans 12 amino acids. The CDR3 protein is CASSRDWREAFF. CDR3 bases: TGTGCCAGCAGCCGCGACTGGCGCGAAGCTTTCTTT.